The clone carrying this T cell receptor beta chain has a single count. These data are taken from a study of blood T cell repertoires in COVID-19. Turning to the study itself: The study drew acute and convalescent COVID-19 samples from the United States, Italy and Spain. T cells, B-cell-depleted T cells, or PBMCs supplied cDNA or gDNA.

Germline values: CDR1 SGHRS, CDR2 YFSETQ. V lost 4 bases and J lost 4; bases outside the gene matches: 4. CDR3 length: 14 residues. Seattle-derived patients entered the study during active infection and were followed longitudinally. In the original analysis: Reference gene primer amplification gave estimated nucleated cell counts. Sequencing was performed with immunoSEQ multiplex PCR; in TCRdb, only in-frame clones are kept and a portion is missing. The V and J calls and clone size are taken from that table; D and trimming were inferred from the DNA. The sample contains 250,000 to 350,000 clones, under 90% of which appear only once.

The gene calls are TRBV5-1 and TRBJ1-1, with TRBD1 matching over 10 bases. The sequence derives from a woman aged 30 to 39 with COVID-19, enrolled during active disease. The material sequenced was peripheral blood. The CDR3: CASSRDRGITEAFF. The CDR3 DNA follows: TGCGCCAGCAGCCGGGACAGGGGAATCACTGAAGCTTTCTTT.